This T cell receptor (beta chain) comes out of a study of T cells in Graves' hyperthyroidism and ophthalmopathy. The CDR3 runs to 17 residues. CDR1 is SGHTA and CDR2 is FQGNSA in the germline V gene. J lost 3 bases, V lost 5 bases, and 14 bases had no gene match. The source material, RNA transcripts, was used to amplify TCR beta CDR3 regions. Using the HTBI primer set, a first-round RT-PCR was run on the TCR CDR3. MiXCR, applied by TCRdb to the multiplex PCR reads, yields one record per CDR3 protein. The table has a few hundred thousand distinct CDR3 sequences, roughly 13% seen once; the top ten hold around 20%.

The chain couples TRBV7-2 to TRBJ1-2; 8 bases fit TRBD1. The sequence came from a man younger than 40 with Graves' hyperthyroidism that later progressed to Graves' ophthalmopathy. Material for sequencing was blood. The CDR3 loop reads CASSANEQGGDDYGYTF. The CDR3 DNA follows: TGTGCCAGCAGCGCAAATGAACAGGGGGGCGACGACTATGGCTACACCTTC.